One T cell receptor beta chain is described in this entry. Its antigen is not identified. The record originates from a study of cytomegalovirus exposure and HLA in healthy donors. The CDR3 is 17 amino acids. CDR1 is SEHNR and CDR2 is FQNEAQ in the germline V gene (reference sequence). V was clipped by 4 bases and J by 7 bases, with 25 bases between them. General observations from the study: Exclusion as indistinguishable affected some V segments, including TRBV6-2 and TRBV6-3. Altogether, 164 TCR beta chains were recorded as cytomegalovirus-associated.

Use of 60 Vbeta and 13 Jbeta primers characterized the PCR. The assay was immunoSEQ multiplex PCR, and TCRdb's table has in-frame clones only and misses some. The data show 150,000 to 200,000 clones, approximately 80% seen once. The source material was PBMCs. This chain uses TRBV7-9 with TRBJ1-2, with D hard to call. The clonotype was recovered from a woman in her 30s in good health and CMV-seropositive. CDR3 sequence reads: CASSSGRPGIHPGGYTF. The CDR3 bases are TGTGCCAGCAGCTCCGGTCGCCCCGGGATCCACCCGGGTGGCTACACCTTC.